The source of this T cell receptor beta chain is a study of Ad26.COV2.S vaccination and SARS-CoV-2 variants. Turning to the study itself: Enrollment placed the donor in the COV1001 Ad26.COV2.S trial arm. Intramuscularly, Ad26.COV2.S was given either once or twice, 56 days apart.

Treatment described: 15 to 20 received Ad26.COV2.S at low or high dose, single or two shots; 5 received placebo; per-sample allocation not given. Sampling was done on day 63 after the first vaccine or placebo injection. An adult aged 18-55 years in Boston served as the donor. Here immunoSEQ multiplex PCR was the method, and the copy in TCRdb shows in-frame clones only, minus some. Among 240,000 or so clones listed, around 89% were seen once. The V gene lost 5 bases and the J gene lost 3 bases, with 13 bases spanning the gap. The CDR3 is made up of 15 amino acids. Germline CDR1 reads SGHAT; CDR2 reads FQDESV (reference sequence).

The clonotype comes from a person aged 18-65 years who received the Ad26.COV2.S COVID-19 vaccine or a placebo. The chain links TRBV11-1 to TRBJ2-2; either TRBD1 or TRBD2 may supply D (5 bases each). Sequenced material: peripheral blood, taken in a trial of Ad26.COV2.S vaccine versus placebo. For the CDR3, the DNA is TGTGCCAGCAGCCCGGGGACCCATGACACCGGGGAGCTGTTTTTT. Amino acids: CASSPGTHDTGELFF.